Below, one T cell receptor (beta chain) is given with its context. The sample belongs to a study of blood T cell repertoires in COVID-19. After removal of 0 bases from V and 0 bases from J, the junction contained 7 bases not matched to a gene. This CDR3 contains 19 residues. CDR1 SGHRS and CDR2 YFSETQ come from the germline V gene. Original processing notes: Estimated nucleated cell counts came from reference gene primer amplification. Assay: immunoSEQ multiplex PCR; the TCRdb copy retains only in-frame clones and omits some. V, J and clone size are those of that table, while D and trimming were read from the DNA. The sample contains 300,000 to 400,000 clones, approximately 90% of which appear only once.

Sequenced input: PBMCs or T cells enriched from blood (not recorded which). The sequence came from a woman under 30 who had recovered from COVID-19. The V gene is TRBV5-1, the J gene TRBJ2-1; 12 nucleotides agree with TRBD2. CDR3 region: CASSLGLAGVTSSYNEQFF. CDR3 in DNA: TGCGCCAGCAGCTTGGGACTAGCGGGGGTTACAAGCTCCTACAATGAGCAGTTCTTC. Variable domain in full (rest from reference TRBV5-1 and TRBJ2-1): KAGVTQTPRYLIKTRGQQVTLSCSPISGHRSVSWYQQTPGQGLQFLFEYFSETQRNKGNFPGRFSGRQFSNSRSEMNVSTLELGDSALYLCASSLGLAGVTSSYNEQFFGPGTRLTVL.